The entry below gives a single TCR beta chain sequence along with its context. Trimming took off 3 bases at V and 5 bases at J, with 20 bases between the two ends. CDR1 is MNHEY and CDR2 is SVGEGT in the germline V gene. The CDR3 is 17 residues long. Sample time point: newly diagnosed GD, antithyroid drugs for less than 3 months. The TCR library used RNA extracted from PBMCs. According to the study, TCR beta libraries were built with iRepertoire HTBI primers and CDR3-region Arm-PCR. TCRdb re-derived calls from the multiplex PCR reads in MiXCR, one entry per CDR3 protein. The sample lists about 220,000 distinct CDR3 sequences; about 17% were seen once. These data come from a study of regulatory T cells in long-lasting Graves disease.

The TCR comes from a female donor with Graves disease. The chain couples TRBV6-2 or TRBV6-3 to TRBJ1-5; tentative D call: TRBD1 (6 bases). Sequenced here: peripheral blood mononuclear cells (PBMCs), sampled at new diagnosis, from a patient treated with antithyroid drugs. The CDR3 loop reads CASSYSERTASYQPQHF. CDR3 sequence (DNA): TGTGCCAGCAGTTATAGTGAGCGGACAGCGTCTTATCAGCCCCAGCATTTT.